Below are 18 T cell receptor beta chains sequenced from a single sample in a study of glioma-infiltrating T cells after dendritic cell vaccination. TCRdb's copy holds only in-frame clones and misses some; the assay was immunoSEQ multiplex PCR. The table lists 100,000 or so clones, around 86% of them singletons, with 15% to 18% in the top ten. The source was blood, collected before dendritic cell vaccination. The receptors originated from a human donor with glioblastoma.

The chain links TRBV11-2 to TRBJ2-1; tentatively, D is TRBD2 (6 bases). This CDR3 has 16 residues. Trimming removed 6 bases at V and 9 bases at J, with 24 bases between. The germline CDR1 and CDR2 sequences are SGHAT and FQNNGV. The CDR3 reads CASSPRGPEGRSEQFF. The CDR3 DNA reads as TGTGCCAGCAGTCCTAGAGGGCCCGAGGGGAGGAGTGAGCAGTTCTTC.

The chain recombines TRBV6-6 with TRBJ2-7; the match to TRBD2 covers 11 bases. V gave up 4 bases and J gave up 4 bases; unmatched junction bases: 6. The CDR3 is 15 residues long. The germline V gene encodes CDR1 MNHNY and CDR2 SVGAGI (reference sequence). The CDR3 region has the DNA TGTGCCAGCAGTTTAACTAGCGGGAGTGGTTACGAGCAGTACTTC. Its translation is CASSLTSGSGYEQYF.

The CDR3 DNA sequence: TGTGCCAGCAGCTCGGGGACTAGCGGCAAAGGATCCTACGAGCAGTACTTC. Encoded protein: CASSSGTSGKGSYEQYF. The chain couples TRBV7-2 to TRBJ2-7; 11 positions match TRBD2. The V segment lost 4 bases and the J segment 1 base; nucleotides outside the gene matches: 9. The CDR3 is 17 amino acids. CDR1 is SGHTA, CDR2 FQGNSA, per germline.

CDR3 DNA: TGTGCCAGCAGGGACAGGGACCTCGGAAACACCATATATTTT. Amino acid sequence: CASRDRDLGNTIYF. The chain is built from TRBV6-7 and TRBJ1-3, with 8 bases that match TRBD1. TRBV6-7 is labeled an ORF, and its function is uncertain. The CDR3 extends over 14 amino acids. Losses at the gene ends were 6 bases for V and 4 bases for J; bases not matched to a gene: 5.

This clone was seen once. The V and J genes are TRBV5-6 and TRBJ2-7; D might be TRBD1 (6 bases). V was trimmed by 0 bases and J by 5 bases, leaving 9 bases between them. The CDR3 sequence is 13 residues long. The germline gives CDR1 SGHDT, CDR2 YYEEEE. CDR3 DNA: TGTGCCAGCAGCTTGGACAGGGTGAACGAGCAGTACTTC. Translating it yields CASSLDRVNEQYF.

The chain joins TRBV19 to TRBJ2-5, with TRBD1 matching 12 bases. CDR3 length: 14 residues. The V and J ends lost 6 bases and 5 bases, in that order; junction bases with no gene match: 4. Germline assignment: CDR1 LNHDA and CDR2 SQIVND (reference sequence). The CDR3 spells CASRGTGGRETQYF. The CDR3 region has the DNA TGTGCCAGTAGGGGGACAGGGGGCCGGGAGACCCAGTACTTC.

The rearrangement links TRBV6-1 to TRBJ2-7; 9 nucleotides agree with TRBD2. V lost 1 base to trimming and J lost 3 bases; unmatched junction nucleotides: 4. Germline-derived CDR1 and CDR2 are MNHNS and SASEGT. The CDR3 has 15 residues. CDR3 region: CASSEGAGGVYEQYF. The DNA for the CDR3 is TGTGCCAGCAGTGAAGGGGCGGGGGGGGTCTACGAGCAGTACTTC.

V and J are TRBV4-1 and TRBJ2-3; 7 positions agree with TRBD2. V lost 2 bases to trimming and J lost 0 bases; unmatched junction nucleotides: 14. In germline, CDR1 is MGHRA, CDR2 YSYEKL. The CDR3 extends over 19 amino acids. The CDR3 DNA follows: TGCGCCAGCAGCCAAAAGGGTGTTGGACTAGGGGCTAGCACAGATACGCAGTATTTT. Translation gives CASSQKGVGLGASTDTQYF.

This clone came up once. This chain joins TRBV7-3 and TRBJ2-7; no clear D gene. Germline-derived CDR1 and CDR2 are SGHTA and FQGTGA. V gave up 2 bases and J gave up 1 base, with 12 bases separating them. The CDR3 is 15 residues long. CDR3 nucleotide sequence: TGTGCCAGCAGCTTAGTGGCCCAGGCTTCCTACGAGCAGTACTTC. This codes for CASSLVAQASYEQYF. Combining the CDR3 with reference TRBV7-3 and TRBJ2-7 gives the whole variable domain GAGVSQTPSNKVTEKGKYVELRCDPISGHTALYWYRQSLGQGPEFLIYFQGTGAADDSGLPNDRFFAVRPEGSVSTLKIQRTERGDSAVYLCASSLVAQASYEQYFGPGTRLTVT.

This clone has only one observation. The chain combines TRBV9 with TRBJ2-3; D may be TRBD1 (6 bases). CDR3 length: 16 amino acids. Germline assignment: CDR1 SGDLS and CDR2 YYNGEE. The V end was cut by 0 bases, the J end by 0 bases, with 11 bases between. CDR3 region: CASSVGQGHSTDTQYF. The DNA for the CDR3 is TGTGCCAGCAGCGTAGGTCAGGGGCATAGCACAGATACGCAGTATTTT.

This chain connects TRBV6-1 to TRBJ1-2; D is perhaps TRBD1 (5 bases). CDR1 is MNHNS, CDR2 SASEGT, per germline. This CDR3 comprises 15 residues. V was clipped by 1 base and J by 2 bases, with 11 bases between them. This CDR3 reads CASSEGRQKNYGYTF. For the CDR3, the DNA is TGTGCCAGCAGTGAAGGGAGACAGAAAAACTATGGCTACACCTTC.

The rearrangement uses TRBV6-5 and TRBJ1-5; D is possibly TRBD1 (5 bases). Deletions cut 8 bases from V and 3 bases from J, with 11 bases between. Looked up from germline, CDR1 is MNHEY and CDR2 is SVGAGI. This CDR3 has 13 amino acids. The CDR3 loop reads CASRQTPNQPQHF. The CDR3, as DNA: TGTGCCAGCCGACAGACTCCCAATCAGCCCCAGCATTTT.

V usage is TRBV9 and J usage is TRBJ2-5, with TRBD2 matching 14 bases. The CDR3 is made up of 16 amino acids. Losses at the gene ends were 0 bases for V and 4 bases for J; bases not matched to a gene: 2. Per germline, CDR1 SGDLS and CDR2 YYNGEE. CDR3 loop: CASSVGLAGGAETQYF. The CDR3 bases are TGTGCCAGCAGCGTAGGACTAGCGGGGGGGGCAGAGACCCAGTACTTC.

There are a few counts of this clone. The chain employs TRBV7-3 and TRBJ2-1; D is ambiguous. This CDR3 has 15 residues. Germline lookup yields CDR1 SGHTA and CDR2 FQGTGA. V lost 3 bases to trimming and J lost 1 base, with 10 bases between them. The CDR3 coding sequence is TGTGCCAGCAGCTTCGCGGTCTCATCCTACAATGAGCAGTTCTTC. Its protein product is CASSFAVSSYNEQFF. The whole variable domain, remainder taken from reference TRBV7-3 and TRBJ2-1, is GAGVSQTPSNKVTEKGKYVELRCDPISGHTALYWYRQSLGQGPEFLIYFQGTGAADDSGLPNDRFFAVRPEGSVSTLKIQRTERGDSAVYLCASSFAVSSYNEQFFGPGTRLTVL.

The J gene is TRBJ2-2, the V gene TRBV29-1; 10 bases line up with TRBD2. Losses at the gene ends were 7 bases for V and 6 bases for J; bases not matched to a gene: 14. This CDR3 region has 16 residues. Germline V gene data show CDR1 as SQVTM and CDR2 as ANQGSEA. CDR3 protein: CSAPKPSGSIAGELFF. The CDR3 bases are TGCAGCGCGCCTAAACCTAGCGGGAGTATAGCCGGGGAGCTGTTTTTT.

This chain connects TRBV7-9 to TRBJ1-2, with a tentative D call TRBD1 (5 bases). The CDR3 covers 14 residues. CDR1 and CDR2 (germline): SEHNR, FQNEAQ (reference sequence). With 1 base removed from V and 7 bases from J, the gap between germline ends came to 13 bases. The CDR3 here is CASSLEGGGGGYTF. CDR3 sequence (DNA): TGTGCCAGCAGCTTAGAGGGCGGCGGGGGTGGCTACACCTTC.

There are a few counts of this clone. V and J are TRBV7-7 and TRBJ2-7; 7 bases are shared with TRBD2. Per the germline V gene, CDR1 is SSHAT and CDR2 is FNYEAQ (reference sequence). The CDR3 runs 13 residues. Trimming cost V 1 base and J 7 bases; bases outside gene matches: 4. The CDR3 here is CASSLVAGGEQYF. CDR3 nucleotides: TGTGCCAGCAGCTTAGTAGCCGGGGGGGAGCAGTACTTC.

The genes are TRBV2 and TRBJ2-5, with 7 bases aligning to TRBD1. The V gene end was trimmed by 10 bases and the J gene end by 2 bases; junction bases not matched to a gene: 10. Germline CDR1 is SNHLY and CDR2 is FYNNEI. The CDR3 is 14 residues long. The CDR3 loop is CAIFPGQRQETQYF. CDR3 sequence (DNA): TGTGCCATCTTCCCGGGACAGAGACAAGAGACCCAGTACTTC.